The 14 T cell receptor beta chains below were found in one sample sequenced in a study of human T cells and chemical hapten exposure. The time point: patch test 2, 6 weeks after DPC sensitization. Treatment specified: therapeutic diphenylcyclopropenone sensitization with weekly scalp DPC. MiXCR, run by TCRdb on the RACE reads, gives a single entry per CDR3 protein. The repertoire holds a few hundred thousand distinct CDR3 sequences, with about 6.3% as singletons. The sample was whole blood, taken in connection with sensitization to the hapten diphenylcyclopropenone (DPC). All receptors come from a woman aged 18-29 years with alopecia areata. Some clones in this sample may be carry-over from other donors' samples.

This clonotype has a handful of counts. J is TRBJ1-4 and V is TRBV6-6; TRBD1 matches at 7 bases. The CDR3 has 16 residues. V shed 1 base, J shed 8 bases, and the junction held 10 bases outside the gene matches. Looked up from germline, CDR1 is MNHNY and CDR2 is SVGAGI (reference sequence). In DNA, the CDR3 is TGTGCCAGCAGTTACTTCCAAGGACAGGCTAGGGAAAAACTGTTTTTT. Translation gives CASSYFQGQAREKLFF.

This clonotype was counted many times. V is TRBV7-8 and J is TRBJ1-1; D gene unclear. Germline V gene sequence: CDR1 SGHVS, CDR2 FQNEAQ. V was trimmed by 1 base and J by 1 base, leaving 13 bases between them. The CDR3 loop spans 16 amino acids. The CDR3 sequence: CASSLERVGSNTEAFF. CDR3 coding DNA: TGTGCCAGCAGCTTAGAGAGGGTCGGGTCGAACACTGAAGCTTTCTTT.

This clonotype has just a few counts. The chain links TRBV6-1 to TRBJ2-3, with D possibly called TRBD1 or TRBD2 (5 bases each). The CDR3 consists of 16 residues. Germline V gives CDR1 MNHNS, CDR2 SASEGT. The germline V and J ends were trimmed by 5 bases and 6 bases, with 21 bases remaining between them. The CDR3 loop is CASSILGPNAADTQYF. The CDR3 DNA sequence: TGTGCCAGCAGTATATTGGGACCGAACGCGGCGGATACGCAGTATTTT.

This clonotype came up many times. The V gene is TRBV10-3, the J gene TRBJ1-1; D remains ambiguous. The CDR3 runs to 14 residues. V lost 10 bases and J lost 2, with 17 bases in between. Germline CDR1 reads ENHRY; CDR2 reads SYGVKD. The CDR3 nucleotides read TGTGCCACCTCGGGCCTAGGGCATAACACTGAAGCTTTCTTT. Translating gives CATSGLGHNTEAFF.

This clonotype has more than one count but fewer than ten. The rearrangement joins TRBV7-2 to TRBJ2-5, with a tentative D call TRBD1 (5 bases). This CDR3 region has 15 residues. Trimming removed 1 base from V and 4 bases from J, with 13 bases in between. Germline CDR1 and CDR2: SGHTA and FQGNSA. CDR3 residues: CASSLVQGMGETQYF. CDR3 DNA: TGTGCCAGCAGCTTAGTGCAGGGAATGGGAGAGACCCAGTACTTC.

This clonotype was detected ten times or more. V usage is TRBV7-2 and J usage is TRBJ1-1, with D perhaps TRBD1 (6 bases). Trimming removed 0 bases at V and 2 bases at J, with 10 bases between. Germline V CDR1 and CDR2: SGHTA, FQGNSA. The CDR3 consists of 15 residues. CDR3 amino acids: CASSLATGRNTEAFF. CDR3 coding DNA: TGTGCCAGCAGCTTAGCAACAGGGAGAAACACTGAAGCTTTCTTT.

This clonotype occurred a few times. This rearrangement joins TRBV3-1 to TRBJ2-7; D remains unclear. CDR3 length: 15 residues. V lost 1 base, J lost 1 base, and 11 bases lay in between. Germline lookup yields CDR1 LGHDT and CDR2 YNNKEL (reference sequence). The CDR3 sequence: CASSQATISSYEQYF. In DNA form, the CDR3 reads TGTGCCAGCAGCCAAGCAACCATCTCTTCCTACGAGCAGTACTTC.

This clonotype was seen ten or more times. The CDR3 here is CASSHLDSINEKLFF. The CDR3, as DNA: TGTGCCAGCAGCCACTTAGACAGCATTAATGAAAAACTGTTTTTT. The chain recombines TRBV3-1 with TRBJ1-4, with D maybe TRBD1 (5 bases). This CDR3 region has 15 residues. V was cut by 3 bases and J by 4 bases, with 12 bases left in between. In germline, CDR1 is LGHDT, CDR2 YNNKEL (reference sequence).

The chain recombines TRBV6-2 or TRBV6-3 with TRBJ1-1; D not resolved. Germline lookup yields CDR1 MNHEY and CDR2 SVGEGT. The V end was cut by 6 bases, the J end by 5 bases, with 13 bases between. The CDR3 covers 13 residues. The CDR3 sequence: CASSPTQTTEAFF. The DNA of the CDR3 is TGTGCCAGCAGCCCGACACAGACTACTGAAGCTTTCTTT.

This clonotype showed up many times. The chain joins TRBV9 to TRBJ1-2, with 8 nucleotides matching TRBD1. The CDR3 totals 16 residues. Germline V gene data show CDR1 as SGDLS and CDR2 as YYNGEE. The V gene end was trimmed by 5 bases and the J gene end by 1 base; junction bases not matched to a gene: 10. The CDR3 is CASSPLTGAFNYGYTF. DNA of the CDR3: TGTGCCAGCAGTCCCCTGACAGGGGCCTTTAACTATGGCTACACCTTC. Full variable domain (rest looked up from reference TRBV9 and TRBJ1-2): DSGVTQTPKHLITATGQRVTLRCSPRSGDLSVYWYQQSLDQGLQFLIQYYNGEERAKGNILERFSAQQFPDLHSELNLSSLELGDSALYFCASSPLTGAFNYGYTFGSGTRLTVV.

This chain joins TRBV28 and TRBJ2-5; the match to TRBD2 covers 11 bases. With V trimmed by 6 bases and J by 3 bases, 6 bases remained unmatched. CDR1 and CDR2 from the germline V gene are MDHEN and SYDVKM. The CDR3 is 15 residues long. The CDR3 bases are TGTGCCAGCAGCTTTAGCGGGGGGGCTGAAGAGACCCAGTACTTC. As protein: CASSFSGGAEETQYF.

In this sample, this clonotype turned up a few times. At one end, the junction sequence differs from germline, possibly due to a read error. The genes are TRBV11-2 and TRBJ1-4; 7 bases match TRBD1. The CDR3 loop spans 14 amino acids. Germline CDR1 reads SGHAT; CDR2 reads FQNNGV. CDR3 residues: CASSPTGPNEKLLF. As DNA, the CDR3 is TGTGCCAGCAGCCCGACAGGGCCAAATGAAAAACTGCTTTTT.

This clonotype was seen at least ten times. The J gene is TRBJ1-6, the V gene TRBV6-6; perhaps TRBD1 as D (5 bases). The length of the CDR3 is 15 residues. The V gene lost 6 bases and the J gene lost 8 bases, with 17 bases spanning the gap. CDR1 is MNHNY, CDR2 SVGAGI, per germline (reference sequence). The CDR3 loop reads CASSPGGVADSPLHF. The CDR3 nucleotides read TGTGCCAGCAGCCCCGGGGGGGTGGCGGATTCACCCCTCCACTTT.

Details on this clonotype: A much more abundant neighbour one base away suggests this may be a read error. This chain connects TRBV5-1 to TRBJ1-1; D is undetermined. This CDR3 has 17 amino acids. V dropped 2 bases and J dropped 1 base, with 18 bases sitting between them. Germline V gene sequence: CDR1 SGHRS, CDR2 YFSETQ. The CDR3 DNA is TGCGCCAGCAGCTTTTTACTAACCGGGTCCCGGAACACTGAAGCTTTCTTT. It translates to CASSFLLTGSRNTEAFF. Supplemented by reference TRBV5-1 and TRBJ1-1, the full variable domain reads KAGVTQTPRYLIKTRGQQVTLSCSPISGHRSVSWYQQTPGQGLQFLFEYFSETQRNKGNFPGRFSGRQFSNSRSEMNVSTLELGDSALYLCASSFLLTGSRNTEAFFGQGTRLTVV.